A single sample gave rise to the 21 T cell receptor beta chains below, sequenced in a study of beta chain features in type 1 diabetes. Expressed TCRB transcripts were sequenced, since all the RNA that had been isolated was reverse transcribed. The method was immunoSEQ multiplex PCR; TCRdb's version includes in-frame clones alone and lacks a portion of them. The table lists about 650,000 clones, over 10% of them singletons. The antigens for these receptors are not known. General observations from the study: TCRB CDR3s were moderately but significantly shorter in Type 1 diabetes patients in all four CD4+ subsets.

The specimen was naive CD4+ T cells from blood. The receptors were sampled from a young man with type 1 diabetes.

The V and J genes are TRBV14 and TRBJ2-7; 12 positions match TRBD2. V was clipped by 4 bases and J by 3 bases; unmatched bases: 13. This CDR3 contains 18 residues. CDR1 is SGHDN, CDR2 FVKESK, per germline. This CDR3 is CASSLRRTSGDTYYEQYF. The CDR3 DNA follows: TGTGCCAGCAGCCTTAGAAGGACTAGCGGGGATACATACTACGAGCAGTACTTC. The whole variable domain, filled in from reference TRBV14 and TRBJ2-7, reads EAGVTQFPSHSVIEKGQTVTLRCDPISGHDNLYWYRRVMGKEIKFLLHFVKESKQDESGMPNNRFLAERTGGTYSTLKVQPAELEDSGVYFCASSLRRTSGDTYYEQYFGPGTRLTVT.

In its sample, this clone was seen a few times. The same CDR3 can be traced to other DNA sequences in this sample. The chain carries TRBV19 and TRBJ1-4; D not resolved. Germline values: CDR1 LNHDA, CDR2 SQIVND (reference sequence). V was trimmed by 1 base and J by 8 bases, leaving 2 bases between them. The CDR3 is made up of 11 amino acids. The CDR3 bases are TGTGCCAGTAGTATAGGCGAAAAACTGTTTTTT. Its translation: CASSIGEKLFF.

A few counts support this clone. This chain uses TRBV5-1 with TRBJ2-3; D is perhaps TRBD1 (6 bases). The length of the CDR3 is 15 residues. V shed 6 bases and J shed 2 bases, with 16 bases lying between them. Germline CDR1 and CDR2: SGHRS and YFSETQ. This chain's CDR3 is CASTSGARVTDTQYF. Here the CDR3 DNA reads TGCGCCAGCACCTCAGGGGCGCGAGTCACAGATACGCAGTATTTT.

This clone was seen only a few times. V usage is TRBV4-3 and J usage is TRBJ2-2; 9 bases align to TRBD2. The CDR3 loop spans 15 amino acids. Trimming at V came to 5 bases and at J to 1 base, leaving 2 bases not matched to a gene. Germline V gene data show CDR1 as LGHNA and CDR2 as YSLEER. The CDR3 reads CASSYSGGNTGELFF. CDR3 bases: TGCGCCAGCAGCTATAGCGGGGGGAACACCGGGGAGCTGTTTTTT.

This clone was picked up many times. The chain is built from TRBV7-9 and TRBJ2-2, with no clear D. This CDR3 comprises 13 residues. Germline loops: CDR1 SEHNR, CDR2 FQNEAQ (reference sequence). Trimming took off 1 base at V and 4 bases at J, with 4 bases between the two ends. CDR3 bases: TGTGCCAGCAGCTTAGGCGGCACCGGGGAGCTGTTTTTT. Translating gives CASSLGGTGELFF. Drawing the rest from reference TRBV7-9 and TRBJ2-2, the complete variable domain is DTGVSQNPRHKITKRGQNVTFRCDPISEHNRLYWYRQTLGQGPEFLTYFQNEAQLEKSRLLSDRFSAERPKGSFSTLEIQRTEQGDSAMYLCASSLGGTGELFFGEGSRLTVL.

V usage is TRBV28 and J usage is TRBJ2-5, with 9 bases matching TRBD1. The CDR3 is 15 residues long. Germline V CDR1 and CDR2: MDHEN, SYDVKM. Trimming removed 6 bases from V and 2 bases from J; junction bases left unmatched: 7. The CDR3 bases are TGTGCCAGCAGCCGGGACAGGGCCATACAAGAGACCCAGTACTTC. This gives the protein CASSRDRAIQETQYF. Variable domain in full (rest from reference TRBV28 and TRBJ2-5): DVKVTQSSRYLVKRTGEKVFLECVQDMDHENMFWYRQDPGLGLRLIYFSYDVKMKEKGDIPEGYSVSREKKERFSLILESASTNQTSMYLCASSRDRAIQETQYFGPGTRLLVL.

Notes on this clone: The sample contains more than one DNA sequence encoding this CDR3. This sequence joins TRBV7-2 and TRBJ2-1, with D uncertain. There are 13 residues in the CDR3. Germline-derived CDR1 and CDR2 are SGHTA and FQGNSA. V gave up 1 base and J gave up 0 bases, with 1 base separating them. Written as DNA, the CDR3 is TGTGCCAGCAGCTTAGGCTCCTACAATGAGCAGTTCTTC. This encodes CASSLGSYNEQFF.

This clone was picked up a small number of times. This chain joins TRBV7-9 and TRBJ2-3; 8 nucleotides agree with TRBD1. Germline CDR1 reads SEHNR; CDR2 reads FQNEAQ (reference sequence). V lost 5 bases, J lost 2 bases, and 9 bases stayed unmatched. CDR3 size: 16 residues. The CDR3 here is CASSQTTGAFTDTQYF. The DNA for the CDR3 is TGTGCCAGCAGCCAAACGACAGGGGCTTTCACAGATACGCAGTATTTT.

In its sample, this clone was seen a few times. The chain combines TRBV6-5 with TRBJ2-3, with a weak D call TRBD2 (5 bases). Germline lookup yields CDR1 MNHEY and CDR2 SVGAGI. The CDR3 consists of 15 residues. With 7 bases removed from V and 3 bases from J, the gap between germline ends came to 17 bases. Written as DNA, the CDR3 is TGTGCCAGCACCAAAACGGGCCGCGGGACAGATACGCAGTATTTT. It translates to CASTKTGRGTDTQYF.

The chain couples TRBV5-8 to TRBJ1-4; 7 positions agree with TRBD1. The CDR3 spans 14 residues. The germline V gene has CDR1 SGHTS and CDR2 YDEGEE. V was pared by 4 bases and J by 8 bases, with 8 bases of the junction left unmatched. The CDR3 coding sequence is TGTGCCAGCAGCCTCGGGACAGATGAGGAAAAACTGTTTTTT. Its protein is CASSLGTDEEKLFF.

The sample holds a few counts of this clone. The V gene is TRBV28, the J gene TRBJ1-2; a possible D gene is TRBD1 (5 bases). The CDR3 consists of 14 residues. The V and J ends lost 2 bases and 8 bases respectively, with 15 bases between them. Germline CDR1 is MDHEN and CDR2 is SYDVKM. In DNA form, the CDR3 reads TGTGCCAGCAGTTTACCCGGCCAGGGTTTCGGCTACACCTTC. It yields the protein CASSLPGQGFGYTF.

This clone turned up a few times. The chain is built from TRBV2 and TRBJ2-3, with 11 bases lining up with TRBD2. The CDR3 spans 14 residues. With V trimmed by 6 bases and J by 4 bases, 3 bases remained unmatched. Germline V gene data show CDR1 as SNHLY and CDR2 as FYNNEI. The CDR3: CASRGTSGPDTQYF. The CDR3 DNA is TGTGCCAGCAGGGGGACTAGCGGTCCAGATACGCAGTATTTT.

This clone was detected a few times. CDR3 loop: CASSQTQRGDGTDTQYF. The CDR3 DNA follows: TGTGCCAGCAGCCAAACCCAGCGGGGGGACGGCACAGATACGCAGTATTTT. The chain has TRBV14 and TRBJ2-3, with 9 bases that match TRBD2. CDR1 is SGHDN, CDR2 FVKESK, per germline. The CDR3 extends over 17 amino acids. The V gene end was trimmed by 2 bases and the J gene end by 1 base; junction bases not matched to a gene: 7.

This rearrangement joins TRBV25-1 to TRBJ2-3, with 7 bases aligning to TRBD1. Unmatched junction bases numbered 5, after V lost 6 bases and J lost 2 bases. The CDR3 extends over 14 amino acids. Germline CDR1 MGHDK, CDR2 SYGVNS. The DNA for the CDR3 is TGTGCCAGCAGATCGACAGGGCTCACAGATACGCAGTATTTT. It yields the protein CASRSTGLTDTQYF.

This clone has only a few counts. This chain connects TRBV30 to TRBJ2-2; 7 bases agree with TRBD1. The CDR3 spans 15 residues. Germline V lookup: CDR1 GTSNPN, CDR2 SVGIG (reference sequence). V dropped 2 bases and J dropped 6; count of bases not matched to a gene: 9. CDR3 in amino acids: CAWSMGQSRAGELFF. CDR3 DNA: TGTGCCTGGAGTATGGGACAGTCGAGGGCCGGGGAGCTGTTTTTT.

This sequence joins TRBV2 and TRBJ1-6; D is undetermined. Trimming pared 7 bases from V and 7 bases from J, leaving 8 bases between. The germline CDR1 and CDR2 sequences are SNHLY and FYNNEI. The CDR3 has 12 residues. The CDR3 DNA is TGTGCCAGCAACCACCTCAATTCACCCCTCCACTTT. Translated, it gives CASNHLNSPLHF.

The chain's CDR3 is CASSPREDSPLHF. The CDR3 DNA sequence: TGTGCCAGCTCCCCCCGGGAGGATTCACCCCTCCACTTT. The chain uses TRBV18 and TRBJ1-6; D remains ambiguous. This CDR3 is 13 amino acids long. V was clipped by 6 bases and J by 8 bases, with 11 bases between them. In germline, CDR1 is KGHSH, CDR2 LQKENI.

This clone was seen a few times. V and J are TRBV5-1 and TRBJ2-5; unclear D gene. The V and J ends lost 3 bases and 5 bases respectively, with 17 bases between them. This CDR3 spans 15 amino acids. Germline V CDR1 and CDR2: SGHRS, YFSETQ. The CDR3 reads CASSSQRRVGETQYF. CDR3 nucleotides: TGCGCCAGCAGCTCACAGAGGAGAGTCGGCGAGACCCAGTACTTC. The variable domain in full, completed from reference TRBV5-1 and TRBJ2-5, reads KAGVTQTPRYLIKTRGQQVTLSCSPISGHRSVSWYQQTPGQGLQFLFEYFSETQRNKGNFPGRFSGRQFSNSRSEMNVSTLELGDSALYLCASSSQRRVGETQYFGPGTRLLVL.

This rearrangement joins TRBV11-2 to TRBJ2-3; D is ambiguous. Trimming took off 2 bases at V and 2 bases at J, with 11 bases between the two ends. Germline CDR1 and CDR2: SGHAT and FQNNGV. The CDR3 contains 15 residues. The CDR3 region is CASSLRSFLTDTQYF. As DNA, the CDR3 is TGTGCCAGCAGCTTAAGGTCGTTCCTCACAGATACGCAGTATTTT.

V usage is TRBV5-6 and J usage is TRBJ2-4; 10 bases map to TRBD1. V was clipped by 4 bases and J by 7 bases; unmatched bases: 5. Germline V gene lookup returns CDR1 SGHDT and CDR2 YYEEEE. The CDR3 spans 14 residues. CDR3 bases: TGTGCCAGCAGCCGACAGGGGGCAGCTAACATTCAGTACTTC. Translation gives CASSRQGAANIQYF.

This sequence joins TRBV11-1 and TRBJ2-1, with 10 bases identical to TRBD1. CDR3 length: 15 amino acids. The V segment lost 3 bases and the J segment 9 bases; nucleotides outside the gene matches: 8. Per the germline V gene, CDR1 is SGHAT and CDR2 is FQDESV (reference sequence). CDR3 DNA sequence: TGTGCCAGCAGCTTGAGACAGGGGGCTTACGGTGAGCAGTTCTTC. Translated: CASSLRQGAYGEQFF.